The present T cell receptor beta chain was sequenced within a study of regulatory T cells in long-lasting Graves disease. J was trimmed by 7 bases and V by 3 bases; bases with no gene match: 3. CDR1 is LNHDA and CDR2 is SQIVND in the germline V gene (reference sequence). The CDR3 has 14 residues. Stated time point: newly diagnosed GD, antithyroid drugs for less than 3 months. From RNA extracted from PBMCs, the TCR library was made. Arm-PCR of CDR3 regions and iRepertoire HTBI primers were the basis on which TCR beta libraries were built. One entry per CDR3 protein results from TCRdb running MiXCR on the multiplex PCR reads. The sample records more than 400,000 distinct CDR3 sequences, roughly 15% being singletons. The same sample was also used in a study of T cells in Graves' hyperthyroidism and ophthalmopathy. According to that study: The hyperthyroidism was newly diagnosed and had lasted under 2 months; the patients were aged 18 to 65. During a first-round RT-PCR of the TCR CDR3, the HTBI primer set was used. Most expanded thyroid clonotypes above 0.001 recurred in blood. Using 13 V-J features, a model discriminated ophthalmopathy from stable hyperthyroidism.

This chain uses TRBV19 with TRBJ2-2; 9 bases align to TRBD1. The source material was peripheral blood mononuclear cells (PBMCs), sampled at new diagnosis, from a patient treated with antithyroid drugs. The sequence came from a woman under 40 with Graves disease. The CDR3: CASSMGQGFGELFF. CDR3 coding DNA: TGTGCCAGTAGTATGGGACAGGGTTTCGGGGAGCTGTTTTTT.